These 11 T cell receptor beta chains came from one sample sequenced in a study of blood T cells in healthy people across ages. Then a second PCR, running roughly 7 to 11 cycles, was carried out with a sample-barcoded 5' primer and a J-beta primer mix. TCRdb used MiXCR to reprocess the 5' RACE reads, holding one entry per CDR3 protein. Counted here are 600,000 to 850,000 distinct CDR3 sequences, approximately 43% occurring once; the ten biggest clones make up about 20%. Sequencing was performed on blood. Source of these receptors: a woman aged 55-69 years in good health.

The DNA for the CDR3 is TGTGCCAGCAGCAAAGACGAGGACAGACCGAACACTGAAGCTTTCTTT. Amino acid sequence: CASSKDEDRPNTEAFF. V is TRBV21-1 and J is TRBJ1-1; the DNA was not compared with TRBD1, the D call given in the table. TRBV21-1 is marked as a pseudogene. This CDR3 contains 16 residues.

CDR3 residues: CSGAGPTNEQFF. The CDR3 DNA sequence: TGCAGCGGGGCGGGGCCTACTAATGAGCAGTTCTTC. The gene calls are TRBV29-1 and TRBJ2-1; D might be TRBD2 (6 bases). The CDR3 has 12 amino acids. Germline CDR1 and CDR2: SQVTM and ANQGSEA. V was cut by 7 bases and J by 7 bases, with 14 bases left in between.

The chain has TRBV7-8 and TRBJ2-6; D unclear. Trimming cost V 6 bases and J 4 bases, with 7 bases left between them. There are 13 residues in the CDR3. Germline CDR1 SGHVS, CDR2 FQNEAQ. The DNA of the CDR3 is TGTGCCAGCAGACCCCGGGGGGCCAACGTCCTGACTTTC. This sequence encodes CASRPRGANVLTF.

As concerns this clonotype: This may arise from a read error, as a much more abundant clone is one base away. The CDR3 nucleotides read TGTGCCAGCAGCGTTAGCTCCGACAATGAGCAGTTCTTC. Translation gives CASSVSSDNEQFF. The chain is built from TRBV9 and TRBJ2-1; D is undetermined. Germline CDR1 is SGDLS and CDR2 is YYNGEE. This CDR3 has 13 amino acids. Filled out from reference TRBV9 and TRBJ2-1, the complete variable domain reads DSGVTQTPKHLITATGQRVTLRCSPRSGDLSVYWYQQSLDQGLQFLIQYYNGEERAKGNILERFSAQQFPDLHSELNLSSLELGDSALYFCASSVSSDNEQFFGPGTRLTVL.

J is TRBJ2-2 and V is TRBV20-1; D gene unclear. CDR3 size: 12 residues. Germline-derived CDR1 and CDR2 are DFQATT and SNEGSKA (reference sequence). Between the trimmed V and J ends, which lost 0 bases and 6 bases, there was a span of 5 bases. CDR3 nucleotide sequence: TGCAGTGCTAGAGAGGCCTCCGGGGAGCTGTTTTTT. It codes for CSAREASGELFF.

Comments on this clonotype: Relative to the germline gene, one junction end is altered; a read error may explain this. The rearrangement joins TRBV12-3 or TRBV12-4 to TRBJ2-7; 8 nucleotides agree with TRBD1. The CDR3 totals 14 residues. DNA for the CDR3: TGTGCCAGCAGTTTAGGGGACAGGTCCACCGAGCGGTACTTC. Protein product: CASSLGDRSTERYF.

This clonotype was seen only once. V gene TRBV20-1 combines with J gene TRBJ1-2; D is undetermined. The CDR3 extends over 13 amino acids. Trimming stripped 4 bases from V and 1 base from J, with 10 bases between. CDR1 is DFQATT and CDR2 is SNEGSKA in the germline V gene (reference sequence). CDR3 protein: CSAKIQRNYGYTF. The CDR3 region has the DNA TGCAGTGCTAAAATACAGCGTAACTATGGCTACACCTTC.

The chain has TRBV7-2 and TRBJ2-7; 14 bases are shared with TRBD2. Germline CDR1 SGHTA, CDR2 FQGNSA. Trimming removed 3 bases from V and 6 bases from J; junction bases left unmatched: 13. The CDR3 spans 18 residues. In DNA, the CDR3 is TGTGCCAGCAGCTTTAGAGAGACTAGCGGGGGGGAACGGAGCGAGCAGTACTTC. It specifies CASSFRETSGGERSEQYF.

The V gene is TRBV7-2, the J gene TRBJ2-1; no reliable D call. In germline, CDR1 is SGHTA, CDR2 FQGNSA. Trimming shortened V by 3 bases and J by 9 bases, and 6 bases separated the two germline ends. The CDR3 runs 11 residues. Here the CDR3 reads CASSFSLEQFF. CDR3 nucleotides: TGTGCCAGCAGCTTTAGCCTTGAGCAGTTCTTC.

This rearrangement joins TRBV15 to TRBJ2-3; D is uncertain. Germline CDR1 reads LNHNV; CDR2 reads YYDKDF (reference sequence). V lost 0 bases to trimming and J lost 4 bases, with 8 bases between them. This CDR3 comprises 14 residues. CDR3 sequence: CATSRDPDADTQYF. CDR3 nucleotide sequence: TGTGCCACCAGCAGAGATCCCGACGCAGATACGCAGTATTTT.

V gene TRBV6-5 combines with J gene TRBJ2-2, with D possibly being TRBD1 (5 bases). Germline CDR1 reads MNHEY; CDR2 reads SVGAGI. The CDR3 is made up of 14 amino acids. V lost 0 bases and J lost 13, with 15 bases in between. The CDR3 spells CASSYSSQGWGLFF. For the CDR3, the DNA is TGTGCCAGCAGTTACTCAAGTCAGGGTTGGGGGCTGTTTTTT.